The text below deals with one T cell receptor beta chain. Only one count was recorded for this clone. Its antigen has not been determined. Per-base quality was not reported, and no clone a single base away is much larger than it. This entry comes from a study of blood T cell repertoires in COVID-19 (dated by TCRdb to the early 2020s). With respect to the entire study: The collaborator samples originated in the United States, Italy and Spain and spanned the acute and convalescent phases of COVID-19. Samples came from the ongoing ImmuneRACE study (first 160 participants) plus 1,254 subjects from 6 global collaborators. Sample metadata almost always included a de-identified subject ID, COVID-19 status, age in years and sex. Where available, HLA class I and class II types were taken from metadata supplied by the sample provider and were not determined by assay-based typing. The repertoires were released in a freely available public database intended as a resource for research on the immune response to SARS-CoV-2. The dataset comprised deeply sampled blood TCRbeta repertoires from subjects exposed to, actively infected with, or recovered from COVID-19. The material from the prospective study consisted of cDNA or gDNA derived from T cells, B-cell-depleted T cells, or PBMCs.

From cysteine to phenylalanine, the CDR3 is 16 amino acids long. CDR3 DNA only is kept here, 48 bases in frame from base 1. Based on the germline V gene, the CDR1 and CDR2 sequences are MGHDK and SYGVNS. Trimming removed 3 bases from V and 5 bases from J, leaving 17 bases between the germline ends. TCRbeta CDR3 regions were amplified from genomic DNA using the immunoSEQ Assay, a bias-controlled multiplex PCR. The authors' analysis ran thus. The number of nucleated cells in each sample was estimated by amplification of reference gene primers within the assay. To quantify the absolute abundance of each unique TCRbeta CDR3 rearrangement, sequence reads were collapsed and filtered. For each sample, productive Simpson clonality was calculated by taking the square root of Simpson's diversity index across productive rearrangements. The clones in this table, taken by TCRdb from immuneACCESS, are in-frame only. Not every clone is retained; where verified, under half of the shortfall comes from an unresolved V gene, and the cause of the rest is unknown. V, J and clone size were drawn from that table, and D and trimming were deduced from the DNA. This sample comprises about 340,000 clones, 86% of them detected only once. The leading ten clones occupy just over 7% of the sample.

General study outcomes and caveats: The amount of clinical and demographic metadata varied by source and participant and was provided uncurated.

One collaborating source in Seattle enrolled patients while the patients were actively infected and followed the patients over time throughout the course of disease. Whole blood was collected in K2EDTA tubes by collaborating institutions according to the institutions' own protocols. Collaborator samples were shipped for TCRbeta analysis as frozen whole blood, isolated PBMCs, or DNA extracted from either sample type. The TCR sequence derives from a woman aged 55-70 years with COVID-19, enrolled during active disease. Sequenced material: peripheral blood. The chain was built from TRBV25-1 and TRBJ1-5; the best D guess is TRBD1, with 6 bases matching. The base sequence is TGTGCCAGCAGTGATACGTGGACAGCGAGAGATCAGCCCCAGCATTTT. It specifies CASSDTWTARDQPQHF.